The next 5 T cell receptor beta chains were all read from a single sample in a study of Ad26.COV2.S vaccination and SARS-CoV-2 variants. Treatment here: over 15 received Ad26.COV2.S at low or high dose, single or two shots; 5 received placebo; per-sample allocation not given. Day 63 after the first injection of vaccine or placebo was the sampling time. Profiled with immunoSEQ multiplex PCR; TCRdb holds only in-frame clones, not every one. The profile shows approximately 400,000 clones, 85% of them singletons. The source was peripheral blood, collected in a trial of Ad26.COV2.S vaccine versus placebo. The receptors come from a person between 18 and 59 years old who received the Ad26.COV2.S COVID-19 vaccine or a placebo.

The rearrangement joins TRBV29-1 to TRBJ2-3; 14 nucleotides line up with TRBD2. J gave up 4 bases and V 4 bases, and 4 bases lay outside the gene matches. The CDR3 extends over 15 amino acids. In germline, CDR1 is SQVTM, CDR2 ANQGSEA. This chain's CDR3 is CSVGPTSGGADTQYF. DNA of the CDR3: TGCAGCGTTGGCCCGACTAGCGGGGGGGCAGATACGCAGTATTTT.

This clone occurred a few times. The chain couples TRBV7-9 to TRBJ1-2; unclear D gene. Germline values: CDR1 SEHNR, CDR2 FQNEAQ (reference sequence). The CDR3 contains 13 residues. The V end lost 6 bases, the J end lost 4 bases, and 12 bases lay between the germline ends. The CDR3 DNA reads as TGTGCCAGCAGTTCCCAGATAAGCTATGGCTACACCTTC. This encodes CASSSQISYGYTF.

The chain joins TRBV5-1 to TRBJ1-6; 10 bases align to TRBD1. Germline lookup yields CDR1 SGHRS and CDR2 YFSETQ. The CDR3 runs to 15 residues. Trimming took 0 bases from V and 8 from J; bases not matched to a gene: 2. CDR3 sequence (DNA): TGCGCCAGCAGCTTGGGGGACAGGGGAGATTCACCCCTCCACTTT. Translating it yields CASSLGDRGDSPLHF.

The chain joins TRBV9 to TRBJ2-1; 11 nucleotides match TRBD2. CDR3 size: 15 residues. Germline assignment: CDR1 SGDLS and CDR2 YYNGEE. Losses at the gene ends were 3 bases for V and 4 bases for J; bases not matched to a gene: 3. The chain's CDR3 is CASSEGLAEYNEQFF. The DNA of the CDR3 is TGTGCCAGCAGCGAGGGACTAGCGGAATACAATGAGCAGTTCTTC.

J is TRBJ2-7 and V is TRBV6-5; 8 bases map to TRBD2. CDR1 and CDR2 from the germline V gene are MNHEY and SVGAGI. V shed 5 bases and J 3 bases; nucleotides not matched to a gene: 6. This CDR3 has 14 amino acids. CDR3 sequence (DNA): TGTGCCAGCAGTCATAGCGGGGAGGGCTACGAGCAGTACTTC. It codes for CASSHSGEGYEQYF.